Shown below are 20 T cell receptor beta chains from a single sample sequenced in a study of graft-versus-host responses after intestinal transplantation. These receptors' antigens are unknown. The method was immunoSEQ multiplex PCR; TCRdb's version includes in-frame clones alone and lacks a portion of them. The sample yields 85,000 to 90,000 clones, roughly four fifths seen once. The sequencing used unstimulated CD8+ T cells sorted from spleen or lymph node cells, collected before intestinal transplant. The receptors shown here come from a human donor who received an intestinal transplant.

This chain links TRBV5-1 with TRBJ2-7; 8 nucleotides agree with TRBD1. The CDR3 loop spans 13 amino acids. J gave up 2 bases and V 4 bases, and 2 bases lay outside the gene matches. Germline lookup yields CDR1 SGHRS and CDR2 YFSETQ. CDR3 region: CASSATGAYEQYF. CDR3 DNA sequence: TGCGCCAGCAGCGCGACAGGGGCCTACGAGCAGTACTTC.

This chain uses TRBV6-1 with TRBJ2-1; D perhaps matches TRBD1 (6 bases). The CDR3 has 15 residues. Trimming left V 0 bases short and J 2 bases short, with 8 bases between. From germline, CDR1 is MNHNS and CDR2 SASEGT. The CDR3 DNA reads as TGTGCCAGCAGTGAAGCGGGGGCCACCTACAATGAGCAGTTCTTC. Protein product: CASSEAGATYNEQFF.

The chain uses TRBV7-8 and TRBJ2-3; D is unclear. CDR1 is SGHVS and CDR2 is FQNEAQ in the germline V gene. The CDR3 is 13 amino acids. V lost 8 bases and J 2 bases, leaving 11 bases between the germline ends. This CDR3 is CASLGVYTDTQYF. The CDR3 bases are TGTGCCAGCCTAGGTGTGTACACAGATACGCAGTATTTT.

The genes are TRBV11-2 and TRBJ2-7; D gene uncertain. The CDR3 extends over 13 amino acids. V was clipped by 3 bases and J by 2 bases, with 8 bases between them. Germline CDR1 SGHAT, CDR2 FQNNGV. The CDR3 is CASSFGTTYEQYF. As DNA, the CDR3 is TGTGCCAGCAGCTTTGGTACTACCTACGAGCAGTACTTC.

This chain joins TRBV19 and TRBJ1-2, with 7 bases that match TRBD1. The CDR3 is made up of 15 amino acids. Germline V gives CDR1 LNHDA, CDR2 SQIVND (reference sequence). J lost 0 bases, V lost 7 bases, and 8 bases had no gene match. In DNA form, the CDR3 reads TGTGCCAGTAACTGGGACAGATTTACTAACTATGGCTACACCTTC. It encodes CASNWDRFTNYGYTF.

This rearrangement joins TRBV2 to TRBJ2-5, with D perhaps TRBD2 (6 bases). Matching the DNA end better, TRBJ2-7 makes the J call doubtful. Looked up from germline, CDR1 is SNHLY and CDR2 is FYNNEI. The length of the CDR3 is 15 residues. In DNA, the CDR3 is TGTGCCAGCAGTGAATTCATTCGGGAGTCCTACGAGCAGTACTTC. This codes for CASSEFIRESYEQYF.

The rearrangement links TRBV28 to TRBJ2-3; 10 bases map to TRBD1. V shed 6 bases and J 2 bases; nucleotides not matched to a gene: 20. The CDR3 loop spans 20 amino acids. CDR1 MDHEN and CDR2 SYDVKM come from the germline V gene. Here the CDR3 reads CASRAIRRQGASSDTDTQYF. In nucleotides, the CDR3 is TGTGCCAGCAGGGCTATCCGGAGACAGGGGGCTTCTAGCGACACAGATACGCAGTATTTT.

The chain carries TRBV2 and TRBJ1-5; TRBD1 matches 7 bases. The CDR3 consists of 14 residues. CDR1 is SNHLY and CDR2 is FYNNEI in the germline V gene. After removal of 7 bases from V and 1 base from J, the junction contained 4 bases not matched to a gene. CDR3 residues: CASTDRWSNQPQHF. Written as DNA, the CDR3 is TGTGCCAGCACGGACAGGTGGAGCAATCAGCCCCAGCATTTT.

This chain links TRBV25-1 with TRBJ2-3, with D uncertain. The germline V gene encodes CDR1 MGHDK and CDR2 SYGVNS. There are 16 residues in the CDR3. Trimming stripped 2 bases from V and 0 bases from J, with 12 bases between. DNA for the CDR3: TGTGCCAGCAGTGAAGAGACTGATTCGAGCACAGATACGCAGTATTTT. This translates into CASSEETDSSTDTQYF.

In this sample, this clone turned up a few times. V usage is TRBV4-1 and J usage is TRBJ1-1; possibly TRBD1 for D (5 bases). Trimming stripped 0 bases from V and 3 bases from J, with 11 bases between. The germline V gene has CDR1 MGHRA and CDR2 YSYEKL. The CDR3 is made up of 15 amino acids. The CDR3 region has the DNA TGCGCCAGCAGCCAAGAAGAGGGGCGGGACACTGAAGCTTTCTTT. Its translation is CASSQEEGRDTEAFF.

The rearrangement links TRBV28 to TRBJ2-5; TRBD2 aligns across 11 bases. The V segment lost 3 bases and the J segment 6 bases; nucleotides outside the gene matches: 6. Germline CDR1 is MDHEN and CDR2 is SYDVKM. The CDR3 sequence is 15 residues long. The CDR3 protein is CASSFLAGGKKTQYF. DNA for the CDR3: TGTGCCAGCAGTTTTCTAGCGGGAGGAAAAAAGACCCAGTACTTC.

The chain couples TRBV6-5 to TRBJ1-1; TRBD1 aligns across 8 bases. Germline V gives CDR1 MNHEY, CDR2 SVGAGI. Trimming took 8 bases from V and 6 from J; bases not matched to a gene: 8. The CDR3 length is 13 residues. As DNA, the CDR3 is TGTGCCAGCGGAACTCAGGGGGCCGCTGAAGCTTTCTTT. Amino acids: CASGTQGAAEAFF.

The V call is TRBV2, the J call TRBJ2-3, with 10 nucleotides matching TRBD1. The length of the CDR3 is 17 residues. Per the germline V gene, CDR1 is SNHLY and CDR2 is FYNNEI. The ends lost 8 bases at V and 0 bases at J; junction bases unmatched: 11. CDR3 loop: CASYRWTGGYSTDTQYF. CDR3 nucleotides: TGTGCCAGCTATCGCTGGACAGGGGGATATAGCACAGATACGCAGTATTTT. Full variable domain (outside the CDR3, taken from reference TRBV2 and TRBJ2-3): EPEVTQTPSHQVTQMGQEVILRCVPISNHLYFYWYRQILGQKVEFLVSFYNNEISEKSEIFDDQFSVERPDGSNFTLKIRSTKLEDSAMYFCASYRWTGGYSTDTQYFGPGTRLTVL.

This clone has a handful of counts. This chain joins TRBV7-6 and TRBJ1-1; possible D gene TRBD1, 5 bases. Trimming pared 3 bases from V and 4 bases from J, leaving 12 bases between. Per the germline V gene, CDR1 is SGHVS and CDR2 is FNYEAQ. The CDR3 is 14 amino acids. This chain's CDR3 is CASSLGGGSTEAFF. CDR3 sequence (DNA): TGTGCCAGCAGCTTGGGGGGAGGGAGCACTGAAGCTTTCTTT.

The chain employs TRBV4-1 and TRBJ2-7; 7 bases are shared with TRBD1. V gave up 3 bases and J gave up 2 bases; unmatched junction bases: 7. The CDR3 runs 15 residues. Germline CDR1 is MGHRA and CDR2 is YSYEKL. The CDR3 bases are TGCGCCAGCAGCCAGTGGGACAGTACCACCTACGAGCAGTACTTC. Amino acid sequence: CASSQWDSTTYEQYF.

J is TRBJ2-3 and V is TRBV7-6, with 10 bases lining up with TRBD2. V lost 5 bases to trimming and J lost 8 bases; unmatched junction nucleotides: 25. The CDR3 has 20 amino acids. Germline V gene data show CDR1 as SGHVS and CDR2 as FNYEAQ. The CDR3, as DNA: TGTGCCAGCAGCCCTGAAACCCTAAGGAGAACTCTAGCGGGAGAAGGTACGCAGTATTTT. Amino acid sequence: CASSPETLRRTLAGEGTQYF.

This clone was observed a few times. This rearrangement joins TRBV5-4 to TRBJ2-1; TRBD2 agrees at 14 bases. The CDR3 has 17 residues. V shed 4 bases and J 4 bases; nucleotides not matched to a gene: 7. Germline CDR1 is SGHNT and CDR2 is YYREEE (reference sequence). This chain's CDR3 is CASSNRLAGGQYNEQFF. The CDR3 coding sequence is TGTGCCAGCAGCAATCGACTAGCGGGGGGGCAATACAATGAGCAGTTCTTC. Filled out from reference TRBV5-4 and TRBJ2-1, the complete variable domain reads ETGVTQSPTHLIKTRGQQVTLRCSSQSGHNTVSWYQQALGQGPQFIFQYYREEENGRGNFPPRFSGLQFPNYSSELNVNALELDDSALYLCASSNRLAGGQYNEQFFGPGTRLTVL.

This CDR3 is CASSLRVERETQYF. The CDR3 nucleotides are TGTGCCAGCAGCTTACGAGTGGAGCGGGAGACCCAGTACTTC. The J gene is TRBJ2-5, the V gene TRBV7-9, with D possibly matching TRBD2 (5 bases). The CDR3 covers 14 residues. In germline, CDR1 is SEHNR, CDR2 FQNEAQ (reference sequence). The V end lost 2 bases, the J end lost 5 bases, and 12 bases lay between the germline ends.

This CDR3 reads CASSQQGNYGYTF. CDR3 in DNA: TGTGCCAGCAGCCAACAGGGTAACTATGGCTACACCTTC. V and J are TRBV14 and TRBJ1-2, with TRBD1 as a possible D gene (5 bases). CDR1 and CDR2 from the germline V gene are SGHDN and FVKESK. The CDR3 extends over 13 amino acids. V shed 2 bases and J shed 1 base, with 5 bases lying between them.

This rearrangement joins TRBV4-1 to TRBJ2-1, with 11 bases lining up with TRBD1. Germline V CDR1 and CDR2: MGHRA, YSYEKL. This CDR3 has 14 amino acids. V was clipped by 4 bases and J by 8 bases; unmatched bases: 4. The CDR3, as DNA: TGCGCCAGCAGCCTTGGACAGGGGGCCGATGAGCAGTTCTTC. Encoded protein: CASSLGQGADEQFF.